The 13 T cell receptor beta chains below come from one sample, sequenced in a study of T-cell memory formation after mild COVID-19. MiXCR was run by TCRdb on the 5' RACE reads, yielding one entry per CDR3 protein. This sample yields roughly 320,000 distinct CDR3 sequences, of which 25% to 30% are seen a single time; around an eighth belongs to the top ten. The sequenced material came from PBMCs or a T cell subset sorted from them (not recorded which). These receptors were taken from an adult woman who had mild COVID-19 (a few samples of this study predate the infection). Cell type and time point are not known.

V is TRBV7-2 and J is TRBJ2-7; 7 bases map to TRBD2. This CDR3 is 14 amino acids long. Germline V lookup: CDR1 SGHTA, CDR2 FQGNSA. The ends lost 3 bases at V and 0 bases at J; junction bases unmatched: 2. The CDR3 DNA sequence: TGTGCCAGCAGCTTTCTAGCGGCCTCCTACGAGCAGTACTTC. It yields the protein CASSFLAASYEQYF.

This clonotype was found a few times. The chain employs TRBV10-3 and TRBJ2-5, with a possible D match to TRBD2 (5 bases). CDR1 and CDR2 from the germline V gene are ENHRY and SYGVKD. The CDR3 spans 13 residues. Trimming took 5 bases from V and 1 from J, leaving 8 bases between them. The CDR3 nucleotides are TGTGCCATCAGTTGGACTGGCCAAGAGACCCAGTACTTC. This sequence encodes CAISWTGQETQYF.

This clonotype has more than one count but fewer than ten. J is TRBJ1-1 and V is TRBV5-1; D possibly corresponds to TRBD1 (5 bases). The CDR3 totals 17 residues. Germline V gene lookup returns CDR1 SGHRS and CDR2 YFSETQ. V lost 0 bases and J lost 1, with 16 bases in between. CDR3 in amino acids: CASSLVPSGGSNTEAFF. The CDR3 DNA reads TGCGCCAGCAGCTTGGTCCCCTCCGGGGGATCGAACACTGAAGCTTTCTTT.

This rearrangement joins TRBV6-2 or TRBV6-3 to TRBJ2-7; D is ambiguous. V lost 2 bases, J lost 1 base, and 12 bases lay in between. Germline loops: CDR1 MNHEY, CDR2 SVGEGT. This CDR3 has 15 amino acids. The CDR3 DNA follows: TGTGCCAGCAGTTACCCCCGGTCGAGTTCCTACGAGCAGTACTTC. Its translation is CASSYPRSSSYEQYF.

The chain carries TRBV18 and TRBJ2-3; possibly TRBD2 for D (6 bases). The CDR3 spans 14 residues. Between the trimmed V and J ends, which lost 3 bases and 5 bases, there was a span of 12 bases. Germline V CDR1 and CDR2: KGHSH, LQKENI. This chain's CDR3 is CASSPKTREDTQYF. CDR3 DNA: TGTGCCAGCTCACCGAAGACTAGAGAAGATACGCAGTATTTT.

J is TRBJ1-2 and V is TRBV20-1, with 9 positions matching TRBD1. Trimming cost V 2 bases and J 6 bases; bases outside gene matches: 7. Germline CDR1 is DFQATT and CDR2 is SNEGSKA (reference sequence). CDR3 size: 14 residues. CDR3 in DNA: TGCAGTGCTAGACAAACCGGGACAGGGCATGGCTACACCTTC. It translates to CSARQTGTGHGYTF.

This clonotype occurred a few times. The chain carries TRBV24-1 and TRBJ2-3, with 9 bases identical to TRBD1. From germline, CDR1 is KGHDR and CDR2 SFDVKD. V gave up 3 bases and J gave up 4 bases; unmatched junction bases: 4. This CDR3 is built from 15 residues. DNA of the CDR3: TGTGCCACCAGTGATGACAGGGGGGCGGCAGATACGCAGTATTTT. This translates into CATSDDRGAADTQYF.

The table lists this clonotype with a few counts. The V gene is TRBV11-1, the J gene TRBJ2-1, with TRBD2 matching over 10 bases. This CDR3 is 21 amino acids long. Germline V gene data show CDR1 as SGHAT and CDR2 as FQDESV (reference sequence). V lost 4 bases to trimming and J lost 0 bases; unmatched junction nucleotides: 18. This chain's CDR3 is CASSSLSSGGTSSSSYNEQFF. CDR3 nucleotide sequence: TGTGCCAGCAGCTCGTTAAGTAGCGGGGGGACCTCCTCAAGCTCCTACAATGAGCAGTTCTTC.

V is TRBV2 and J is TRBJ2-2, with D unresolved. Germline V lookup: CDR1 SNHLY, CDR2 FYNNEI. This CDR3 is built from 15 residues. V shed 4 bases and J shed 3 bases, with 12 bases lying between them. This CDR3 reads CASSAVLPDTGELFF. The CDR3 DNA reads TGTGCCAGCAGTGCGGTCCTTCCGGACACCGGGGAGCTGTTTTTT.

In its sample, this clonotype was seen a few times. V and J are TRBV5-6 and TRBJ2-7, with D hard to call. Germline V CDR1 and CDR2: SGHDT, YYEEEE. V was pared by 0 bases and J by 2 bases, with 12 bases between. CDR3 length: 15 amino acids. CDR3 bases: TGTGCCAGCAGCTTGGGAGTCCGCCCCCCCTACGAGCAGTACTTC. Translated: CASSLGVRPPYEQYF.

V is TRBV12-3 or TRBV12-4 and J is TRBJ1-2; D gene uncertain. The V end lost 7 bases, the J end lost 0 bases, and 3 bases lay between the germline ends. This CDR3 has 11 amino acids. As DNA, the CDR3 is TGTGCCAGCACGTCTAACTATGGCTACACCTTC. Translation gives CASTSNYGYTF.

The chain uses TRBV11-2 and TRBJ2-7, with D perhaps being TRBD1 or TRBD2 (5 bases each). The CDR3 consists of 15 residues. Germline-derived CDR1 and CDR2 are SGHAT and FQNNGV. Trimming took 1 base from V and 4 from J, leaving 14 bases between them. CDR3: CASSLGPPGRYEQYF. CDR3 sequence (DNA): TGTGCCAGCAGCTTAGGTCCCCCGGGGCGATACGAGCAGTACTTC.

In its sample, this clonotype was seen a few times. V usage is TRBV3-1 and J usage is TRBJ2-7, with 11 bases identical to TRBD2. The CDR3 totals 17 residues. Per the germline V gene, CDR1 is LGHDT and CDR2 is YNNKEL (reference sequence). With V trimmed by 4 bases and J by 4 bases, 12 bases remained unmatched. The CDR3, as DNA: TGTGCCAGCAGCCCGACCAAAACCGGGACTAGCGGTTACGAGCAGTACTTC. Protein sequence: CASSPTKTGTSGYEQYF.